This T cell receptor beta chain was recovered during a study of blood T cell repertoires in COVID-19. Turning to the study itself: Samples of COVID-19 (acute and convalescent) were obtained from the United States, Italy and Spain.

Assay: immunoSEQ multiplex PCR; the TCRdb copy retains only in-frame clones and omits some. Among approximately 190,000 clones listed, approximately 82% were seen once. This CDR3 has 17 amino acids. V was trimmed by 4 bases and J by 0 bases, leaving 16 bases between them. Germline CDR1 and CDR2: SEHNR and FQNEAQ (reference sequence). The origin of this receptor is a human donor with acute or convalescent COVID-19. The donor label of this sample is uncertain. Sequencing was performed on peripheral blood. The chain employs TRBV7-9 and TRBJ2-1; unclear D gene. The CDR3 sequence is CASSSTRSTSSYNEQFF. The CDR3 DNA follows: TGTGCCAGCAGCTCCACCCGGAGCACAAGCTCCTACAATGAGCAGTTCTTC.